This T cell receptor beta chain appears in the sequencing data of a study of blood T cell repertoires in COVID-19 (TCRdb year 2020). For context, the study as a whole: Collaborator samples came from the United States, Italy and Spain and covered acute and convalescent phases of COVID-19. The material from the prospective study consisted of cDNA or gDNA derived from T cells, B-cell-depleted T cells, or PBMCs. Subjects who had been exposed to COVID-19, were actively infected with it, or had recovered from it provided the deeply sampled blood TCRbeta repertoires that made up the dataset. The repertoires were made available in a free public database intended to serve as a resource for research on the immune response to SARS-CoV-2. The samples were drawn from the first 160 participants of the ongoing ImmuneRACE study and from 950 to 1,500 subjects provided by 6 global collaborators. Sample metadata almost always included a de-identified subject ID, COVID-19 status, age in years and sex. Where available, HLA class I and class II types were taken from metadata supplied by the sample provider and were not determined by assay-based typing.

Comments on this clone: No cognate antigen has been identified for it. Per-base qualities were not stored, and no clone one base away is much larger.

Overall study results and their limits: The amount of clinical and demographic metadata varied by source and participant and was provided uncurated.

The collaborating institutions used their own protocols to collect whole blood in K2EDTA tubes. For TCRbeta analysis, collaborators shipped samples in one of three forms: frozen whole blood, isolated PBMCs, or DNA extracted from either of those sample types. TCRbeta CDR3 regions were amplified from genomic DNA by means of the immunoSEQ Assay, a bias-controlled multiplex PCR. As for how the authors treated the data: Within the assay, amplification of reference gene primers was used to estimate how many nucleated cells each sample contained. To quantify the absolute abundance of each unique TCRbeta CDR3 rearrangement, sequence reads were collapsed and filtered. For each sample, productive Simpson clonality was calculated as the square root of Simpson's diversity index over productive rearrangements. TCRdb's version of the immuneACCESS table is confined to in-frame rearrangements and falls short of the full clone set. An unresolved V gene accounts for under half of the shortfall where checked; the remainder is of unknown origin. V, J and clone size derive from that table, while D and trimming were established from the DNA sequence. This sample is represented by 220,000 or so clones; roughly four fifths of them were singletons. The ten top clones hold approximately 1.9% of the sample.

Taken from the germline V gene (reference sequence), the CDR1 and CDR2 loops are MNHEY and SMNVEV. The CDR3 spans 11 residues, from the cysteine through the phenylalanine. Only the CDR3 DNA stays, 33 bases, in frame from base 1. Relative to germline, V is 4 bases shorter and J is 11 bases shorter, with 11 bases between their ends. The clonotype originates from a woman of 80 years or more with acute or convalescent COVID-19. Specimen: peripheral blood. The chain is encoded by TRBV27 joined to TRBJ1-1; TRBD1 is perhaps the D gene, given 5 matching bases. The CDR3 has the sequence CASSSRTRAFF. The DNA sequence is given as TGTGCCAGCAGTTCTAGGACACGTGCTTTCTTT.